Below, one T cell receptor beta chain is given with its context. This clone appeared a few times. No antigen is known for it. The input lacks base qualities; no much larger clone sits a single base away. This sample was included in a study of CD8+ T cells in alopecia areata listed by TCRdb under 2018. Broadly, across the study: The treated patients, all with moderate-to-severe alopecia areata, were enrolled in an open-label pilot trial of oral tofacitinib given at 5 to 10 mg twice daily. Patients received tofacitinib for 6 to 18 months and were then followed off drug for 6 months to check for delayed response and recurrence. The SALT score, which quantifies the percentage of affected scalp surface area, was used to measure disease severity in treated patients. In both human patients and the C3H/HeJ mouse model, the study applied high-throughput TCRbeta sequencing to look at T cell clonal expansion in alopecia areata. On the human side, TCRbeta sequencing was run on scalp tissue and on sorted CD4+ and CD8+ peripheral blood T cells from healthy controls and from alopecia areata patients with either patchy or totalis/universalis disease. Biopsies were taken from tofacitinib-treated patients at baseline and again at 4 and 24 weeks into treatment, and several of those patients also had a later scalp biopsy. Scalp clonality was compared among normal scalp (n=4), patchy alopecia areata scalp (n=8), and alopecia totalis/universalis scalp (n=8). RNA was extracted with the PAXgene miRNA kit for fixed scalp, the miRNeasy kit for PBMCs, and the RNeasy kit for mouse skin. TCRbeta CDR3 regions were amplified by immunoSEQ multiplex PCR using 35 Vbeta forward and 13 Jbeta reverse primers. The paper's findings and limits, for the study overall: Scalp clonality and the number of expanded CD8+ clones among the top 100 scalp clones were significantly decreased by tofacitinib. Compared with normal scalp, lesional scalp, particularly in alopecia totalis/universalis, had higher clonality and more expanded CD8+ clones, which suggests antigenic drive. The treated cohort was small, with a single nonresponder, so links between baseline CD8+ expansion and response need larger studies. TCR sequences shared between patients were less clear than in mice, possibly partly because of HLA diversity in the patient population. During tofacitinib treatment, many expanded lesional clones stuck around in both scalp and blood, and this persistence may partly explain why relapse happens after treatment is stopped. Scalp TCR repertoire analysis is complicated because resident alphabeta T cells in normal human skin are also sequenced, whereas mouse skin is dominated by gammadelta T cells.

From the germline V gene (reference sequence), CDR1 is SGHKS and CDR2 is YYEKEE. Unmatched junction bases come to 3, with V trimmed by 0 bases and J by 4 bases. The CDR3 runs 14 residues from the cysteine to the phenylalanine. The retained sequence is limited to the CDR3, 42 bases, with the frame set at the first base. This specimen's treatment or condition label, per the study, means: oral pan-JAK inhibitor, 5-10 mg twice daily. Lesional scalp punch biopsies and peripheral blood were collected from alopecia areata patients. After PBMCs were isolated by density centrifugation and stained for CD3, CD4 and CD8, a FACSAria was used to sort CD4+ and CD8+ T cells. The library was made by the immunoSEQ multiplex PCR assay. RNA was extracted from all samples and reverse transcribed into cDNA as template for TCR sequencing. First-strand cDNA was synthesized with SuperScript III using a 2:1 mix of oligo-dT and random hexamers. A synthetic immune receptor repertoire was used to gauge amplification bias, and whatever bias remained was removed computationally. Per the authors' processing: Raw reads were preprocessed to remove errors, and CDR3 was defined according to IMGT conventions as the region from the conserved cysteine to phenylalanine. Clonality was calculated as 1 minus Shannon entropy normalized by log2 of the number of productive unique TCRs. Scalp TCRbeta sequences were cross-referenced with sorted blood CD4 and CD8 repertoires so that the CD4 or CD8 identity of scalp clones could be inferred. TCRdb mirrors the immuneACCESS table, restricted to in-frame sequences. Some clones are absent from its copies; in checked studies, under half trace to an unresolved V gene, and the reason for the others is unknown. Clone size and the V and J calls come from that table; the DNA yielded D and trimming. This sample lists hundreds of thousands of clones; 35% to 45% were detected once. The top ten clonotypes cover under 0.55% of the sample.

Here the chain combines TRBV5-5 and TRBJ2-7, and 8 bases in between align with TRBD2. This sample comprised CD4+ T cells sorted from blood, obtained between weeks 30 and 35, from a patient treated with tofacitinib. The sequence was obtained from a human donor with alopecia areata. The DNA sequence reads TGTGCCAGCAGCTTGGTAGGCGGGAGGTACGAGCAGTACTTC. Its protein is CASSLVGGRYEQYF.